This paragraph reports one TCR beta chain. These data come from a study of blood T cell repertoires in COVID-19. The wider study: COVID-19 samples, acute and convalescent, were from the United States, Italy and Spain. Sample material is recorded as cDNA or gDNA derived from T cells, B-cell-depleted T cells, or PBMCs.

CDR1 SGHNT and CDR2 YYREEE come from the germline V gene (reference sequence). V shed 4 bases and J shed 7 bases, with 17 bases lying between them. The CDR3 runs 15 residues. Source study methods: It was from reference gene primer amplification that nucleated cell counts were estimated. Generated by immunoSEQ multiplex PCR, the TCRdb table keeps only in-frame clones and is missing some. That table gives V, J and clone size, and the DNA gave D and trimming. The sample has approximately 200,000 clones, around nine tenths seen once; the top ten hold about 6%. The sequence came from a man between 60 and 70 years old who had recovered from COVID-19. The rearrangement links TRBV5-4 to TRBJ1-4; possibly TRBD1 for D (6 bases). Material for sequencing was peripheral blood. CDR3 region: CASSRDTQKGEKLFF. The DNA of the CDR3 is TGTGCCAGCAGCAGGGACACCCAGAAGGGTGAAAAACTGTTTTTT. Complete variable domain (other parts from reference TRBV5-4 and TRBJ1-4): ETGVTQSPTHLIKTRGQQVTLRCSSQSGHNTVSWYQQALGQGPQFIFQYYREEENGRGNFPPRFSGLQFPNYSSELNVNALELDDSALYLCASSRDTQKGEKLFFGSGTQLSVL.